Given below is one T cell receptor (beta chain) in context. This specimen comes from a study of blood T cell repertoires in COVID-19. The germline gives CDR1 MGHDK, CDR2 SYGVNS. V shed 3 bases and J shed 6 bases, with 15 bases lying between them. The CDR3 totals 15 residues. Sequencing used immunoSEQ multiplex PCR; TCRdb keeps in-frame clones, though not all of them. Of 150,000 to 200,000 clones listed, 84% were seen once; the top ten hold around 15%. Individuals drawn from around 25 US areas were about 18 to 90 years old. The TCR sequence derives from a man aged 50 to 59 who had recovered from COVID-19. This chain links TRBV25-1 with TRBJ2-1; a possible D gene is TRBD2 (7 bases). Sequences were obtained from PBMCs or T cells enriched from blood (not recorded which). CDR3 DNA: TGTGCCAGCAGTGAGCCCCGAGGGGGGGGCAATGAGCAGTTCTTC. This translates into CASSEPRGGGNEQFF. Based on the CDR3 plus reference TRBV25-1 and TRBJ2-1, the full variable domain is EADIYQTPRYLVIGTGKKITLECSQTMGHDKMYWYQQDPGMELHLIHYSYGVNSTEKGDLSSESTVSRIRTEHFPLTLESARPSHTSQYLCASSEPRGGGNEQFFGPGTRLTVL.